This T cell receptor (beta chain) was documented in a study of cytomegalovirus exposure and HLA in healthy donors. As to this clone: The antigen remains undetermined.

Study-wide points: Cytomegalovirus association was listed for about 150 TCR beta chains. Reports described diagnosis of cytomegalovirus status by the classifier as highly specific and sensitive. In vitro, a few CMV-associated chains proved specific for CMV antigens.

The data were produced by immunoSEQ multiplex PCR, yet TCRdb's version contains in-frame clones alone and is incomplete. The data contain roughly 300,000 clones, roughly 90% of them singletons. This CDR3 contains 17 residues. The germline V gene encodes CDR1 LGHNA and CDR2 YNFKEQ. The junction had 9 bases not matched to a gene; V was cut back by 0 bases and J by 6 bases. Donors came from a validation cohort of over a hundred subjects, distinct from the first 666-subject cohort. The sequenced material came from PBMCs. The chain combines TRBV4-2 with TRBJ2-2; TRBD2 aligns across 8 bases. This TCR was sampled from a woman in her twenties or thirties in good health and CMV-seropositive. CDR3 in amino acids: CASSQETGGRKAGELFF. The CDR3 DNA reads as TGTGCCAGCAGCCAAGAGACCGGCGGGAGGAAAGCCGGGGAGCTGTTTTTT.